A single sample gave rise to the 6 T cell receptor beta chains below, sequenced in a study of read filtering for tumor transcriptome and immune sequencing. The library was built from 400 ng RNA with molecular barcoded adaptors for alpha/delta and beta/gamma chains. TCRdb reanalysed the reads using MiXCR and keeps one entry per CDR3 protein. The sample has some 48,000 distinct CDR3 sequences; around 19% are singletons. The sequenced material came from a population of CD138-negative cells sorted from bone marrow. Receptor source: a donor over 35 with multiple myeloma.

This clonotype came up a few times. This rearrangement joins TRBV12-3 or TRBV12-4 to TRBJ2-7; TRBD2 matches at 9 bases. The CDR3 sequence is 15 residues long. V trimming: 4 bases; J trimming: 2 bases; junction bases outside the gene matches: 6. In DNA form, the CDR3 reads TGTGCCAGCAGTTCAAGCGGGGGGCGAACCTACGAGCAGTACTTC. Its translation is CASSSSGGRTYEQYF.

In the case of this clonotype: Mismatch with germline at one junction end may stem from a read error. V is TRBV30 and J is TRBJ2-7; 7 bases align to TRBD2. In germline, CDR1 is GTSNPN, CDR2 SVGIG (reference sequence). The CDR3 runs 14 residues. The CDR3 here is CAWGVGGSSYEQYF. Written as DNA, the CDR3 is TGTGCCTGGGGTGTTGGCGGGAGCTCCTACGAGCAGTACTTC.

This clonotype was seen repeatedly, ten times or more. The gene calls are TRBV5-1 and TRBJ2-1; 8 bases are a match to TRBD2. With 6 bases clipped from V and 0 bases from J, the junction kept 5 bases outside the gene matches. Germline CDR1 is SGHRS and CDR2 is YFSETQ. This CDR3 contains 15 residues. The CDR3 here is CASTGSGSSYNEQFF. The CDR3 region has the DNA TGCGCCAGCACAGGAAGCGGGAGCTCCTACAATGAGCAGTTCTTC.

This chain joins TRBV18 and TRBJ2-3; no reliable D call. The germline gives CDR1 KGHSH, CDR2 LQKENI. V was shortened by 1 base and J by 3 bases, with 5 bases between the two germline ends. CDR3 length: 13 amino acids. This CDR3 reads CASSPLCTDTQYF. The CDR3 coding sequence is TGTGCCAGCTCACCACTTTGTACAGATACGCAGTATTTT.

This clonotype was detected a few times. The V and J genes are TRBV20-1 and TRBJ2-1; D call uncertain. CDR1 is DFQATT, CDR2 SNEGSKA, per germline (reference sequence). The V end lost 6 bases, the J end lost 9 bases, and 15 bases lay between the germline ends. This CDR3 is 12 amino acids long. This CDR3 reads CSAPRSSSEQFF. In nucleotides, the CDR3 is TGCAGTGCCCCGCGGTCTAGTTCTGAGCAGTTCTTC.

As concerns this clonotype: No conserved phenylalanine or tryptophan ends this CDR3, so it is likely a read error. This sequence joins TRBV6-1 and TRBJ2-6, with D perhaps TRBD1 (5 bases). This CDR3 comprises 17 residues. The germline V gene encodes CDR1 MNHNS and CDR2 SASEGT. CDR3 region: CASSGTGSSSGANALTS. In DNA, the CDR3 is TGTGCCAGCAGTGGTACCGGGTCTTCCTCTGGGGCCAACGCCCTGACTTCC.